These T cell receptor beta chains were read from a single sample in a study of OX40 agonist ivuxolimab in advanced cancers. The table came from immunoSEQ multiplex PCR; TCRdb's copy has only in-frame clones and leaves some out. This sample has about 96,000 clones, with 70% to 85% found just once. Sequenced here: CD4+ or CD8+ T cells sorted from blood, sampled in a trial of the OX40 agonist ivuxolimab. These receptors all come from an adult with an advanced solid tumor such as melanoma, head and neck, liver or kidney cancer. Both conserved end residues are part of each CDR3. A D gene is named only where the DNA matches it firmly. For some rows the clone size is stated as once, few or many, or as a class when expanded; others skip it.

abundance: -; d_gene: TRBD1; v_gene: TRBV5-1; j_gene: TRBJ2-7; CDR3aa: CASSLLAGQGDEQYF; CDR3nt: TGCGCCAGCAGCTTGTTGGCCGGACAGGGAGACGAGCAGTACTTC
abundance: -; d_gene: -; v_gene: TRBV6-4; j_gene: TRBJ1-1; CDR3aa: CASRETGNTEAFF; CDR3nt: TGTGCCAGCAGGGAGACGGGGAACACTGAAGCTTTCTTT
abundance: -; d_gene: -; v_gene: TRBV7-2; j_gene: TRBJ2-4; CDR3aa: CASSLSPKNIQYF; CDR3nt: TGTGCCAGCAGCTTGTCCCCAAAAAACATTCAGTACTTC
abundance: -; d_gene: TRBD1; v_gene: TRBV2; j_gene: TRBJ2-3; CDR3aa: CASTRDRATDTQYF; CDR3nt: TGTGCCAGCACCCGGGACAGGGCTACAGATACGCAGTATTTT
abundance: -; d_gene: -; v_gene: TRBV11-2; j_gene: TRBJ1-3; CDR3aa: CASSFRFGGSGNTIYF; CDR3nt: TGTGCCAGCAGCTTCAGGTTCGGAGGCTCTGGAAACACCATATATTTT
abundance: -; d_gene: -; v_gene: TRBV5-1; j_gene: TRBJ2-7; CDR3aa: CASTSRARPSSYEQYF; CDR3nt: TGCGCCAGCACCTCAAGGGCCAGACCTAGCTCCTACGAGCAGTACTTC
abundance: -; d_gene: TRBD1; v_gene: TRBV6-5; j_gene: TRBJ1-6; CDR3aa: CASSATGVNSPLHF; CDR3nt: TGTGCCAGCAGTGCCACAGGGGTCAATTCACCCCTCCACTTT
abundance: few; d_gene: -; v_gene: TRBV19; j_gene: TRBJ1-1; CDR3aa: CASSLTGSPLMNTEAFF; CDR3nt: TGTGCCAGTAGTTTAACAGGGTCCCCTCTCATGAACACTGAAGCTTTCTTT
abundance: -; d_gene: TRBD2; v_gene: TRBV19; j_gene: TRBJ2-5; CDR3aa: CASSIQGLVKTQYF; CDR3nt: TGTGCCAGTAGTATCCAAGGACTAGTCAAGACCCAGTACTTC
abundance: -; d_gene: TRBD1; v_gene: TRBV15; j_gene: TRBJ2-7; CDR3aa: CATAHRGNSYEQYF; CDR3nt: TGTGCCACAGCGCACAGGGGGAACTCCTACGAGCAGTACTTC
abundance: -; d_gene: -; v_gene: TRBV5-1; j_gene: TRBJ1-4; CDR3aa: CASSSEGMNEKLFF; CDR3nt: TGCGCCAGCAGCTCCGAGGGCATGAATGAAAAACTGTTTTTT
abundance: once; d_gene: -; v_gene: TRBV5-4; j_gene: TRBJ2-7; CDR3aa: CASSPAGGFDYEQYF; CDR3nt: TGTGCCAGCAGTCCGGCAGGGGGGTTTGACTACGAGCAGTACTTC
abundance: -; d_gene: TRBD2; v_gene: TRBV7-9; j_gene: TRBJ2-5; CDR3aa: CASSSLLGLAGGQETQYF; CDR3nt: TGTGCCAGCAGCTCCCTCCTGGGACTAGCGGGAGGTCAAGAGACCCAGTACTTC
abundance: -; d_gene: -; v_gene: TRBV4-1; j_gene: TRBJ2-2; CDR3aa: CASSPRESNTGELFF; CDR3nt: TGCGCCAGCAGCCCCAGGGAGTCGAACACCGGGGAGCTGTTTTTT
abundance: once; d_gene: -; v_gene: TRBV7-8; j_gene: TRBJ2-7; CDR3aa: CASSLGPWDGVTYEQYF; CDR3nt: TGTGCCAGCAGCTTGGGTCCGTGGGACGGAGTTACCTACGAGCAGTACTTC
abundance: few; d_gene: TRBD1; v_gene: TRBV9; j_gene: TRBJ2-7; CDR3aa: CASSVEGQINEQYF; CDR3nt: TGTGCCAGCAGCGTAGAGGGACAGATCAACGAGCAGTACTTC
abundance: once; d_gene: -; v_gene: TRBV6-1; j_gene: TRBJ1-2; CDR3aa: CASSDNYGYTF; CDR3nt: TGTGCCAGCAGTGATAACTATGGCTACACCTTC
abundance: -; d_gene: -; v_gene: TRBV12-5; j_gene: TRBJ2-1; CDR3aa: CASAPYNEQFF; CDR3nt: TGTGCTAGTGCCCCGTACAATGAGCAGTTCTTC
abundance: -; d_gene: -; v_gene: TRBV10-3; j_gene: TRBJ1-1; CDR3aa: CAVSGGAMNTEAFF; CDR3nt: TGTGCCGTATCTGGCGGGGCCATGAACACTGAAGCTTTCTTT
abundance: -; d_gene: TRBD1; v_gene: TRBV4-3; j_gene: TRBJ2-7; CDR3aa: CASSQATGFLNEQYF; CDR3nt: TGCGCCAGCAGCCAGGCGACAGGGTTTCTTAACGAGCAGTACTTC
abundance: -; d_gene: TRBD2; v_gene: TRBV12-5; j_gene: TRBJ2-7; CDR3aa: CASGGNGGGRAREQYF; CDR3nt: TGTGCTAGTGGTGGCAACGGAGGCGGGAGGGCGAGGGAGCAGTACTTC
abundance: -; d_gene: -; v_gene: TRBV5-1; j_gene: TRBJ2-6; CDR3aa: CASSLSGQLSGANVLTF; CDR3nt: TGCGCCAGCAGCTTGTCGGGACAACTCTCTGGGGCCAACGTCCTGACTTTC
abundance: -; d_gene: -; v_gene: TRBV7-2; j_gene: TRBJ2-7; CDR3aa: CASSLAWHYEQYF; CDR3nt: TGTGCCAGCAGCTTAGCCTGGCACTACGAGCAGTACTTC
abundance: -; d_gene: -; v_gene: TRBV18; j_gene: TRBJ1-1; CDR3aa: CASSPRRGDLATEAFF; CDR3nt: TGTGCCAGCTCACCACGAAGGGGGGATTTGGCAACTGAAGCTTTCTTT
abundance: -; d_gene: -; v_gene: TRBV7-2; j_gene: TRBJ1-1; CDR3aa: CASSLDQGKAEAFF; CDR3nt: TGTGCCAGCAGCCTCGACCAGGGAAAGGCTGAAGCTTTCTTT
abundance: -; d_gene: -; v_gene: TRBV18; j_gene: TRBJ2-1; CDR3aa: CASSPGGQNNEQFF; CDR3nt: TGTGCCAGCTCACCAGGCGGACAGAACAATGAGCAGTTCTTC
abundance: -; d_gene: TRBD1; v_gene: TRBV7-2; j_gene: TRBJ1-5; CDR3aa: CASSPGTGGHQPQHF; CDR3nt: TGTGCCAGCAGCCCCGGGACAGGGGGTCATCAGCCCCAGCATTTT
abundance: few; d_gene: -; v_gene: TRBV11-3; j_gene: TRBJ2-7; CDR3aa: CASSSGVGSSSYEQYF; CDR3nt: TGTGCCAGCAGCTCGGGGGTAGGATCGAGCTCCTACGAGCAGTACTTC
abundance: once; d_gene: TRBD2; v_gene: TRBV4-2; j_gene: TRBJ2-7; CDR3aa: CASSLWETSGYEQYF; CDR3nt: TGTGCCAGCAGCTTATGGGAGACTAGCGGCTACGAGCAGTACTTC
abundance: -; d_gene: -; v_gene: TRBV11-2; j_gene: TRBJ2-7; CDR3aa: CASSLEGGPTYEQYF; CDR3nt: TGTGCCAGCAGCTTAGAGGGCGGGCCCACCTACGAGCAGTACTTC
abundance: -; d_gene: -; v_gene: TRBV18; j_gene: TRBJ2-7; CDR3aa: CASSTGRYEQYF; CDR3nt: TGTGCCAGCTCAACAGGGAGGTACGAGCAGTACTTC
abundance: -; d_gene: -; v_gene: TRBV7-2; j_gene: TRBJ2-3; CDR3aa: CASSLQGYTDTQYF; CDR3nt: TGTGCCAGCAGCCTCCAGGGGTACACAGATACGCAGTATTTT
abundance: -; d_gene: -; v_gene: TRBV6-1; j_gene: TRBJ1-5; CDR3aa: CASTGPNSNQPQHF; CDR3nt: TGTGCCAGCACGGGACCTAATAGCAATCAGCCCCAGCATTTT
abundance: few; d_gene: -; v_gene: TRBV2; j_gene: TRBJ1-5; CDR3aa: CASSEAAGNQPQHF; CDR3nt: TGTGCCAGCAGTGAAGCGGCAGGTAATCAGCCCCAGCATTTT
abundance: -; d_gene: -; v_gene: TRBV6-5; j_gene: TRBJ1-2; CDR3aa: CASSYAEWQGVYGYTF; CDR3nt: TGTGCCAGCAGTTACGCCGAGTGGCAGGGTGTCTATGGCTACACCTTC
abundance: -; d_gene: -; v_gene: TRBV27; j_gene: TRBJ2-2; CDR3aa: CASSLSRTGELFF; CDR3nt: TGTGCCAGCTCTTTATCGAGGACCGGGGAGCTGTTTTTT
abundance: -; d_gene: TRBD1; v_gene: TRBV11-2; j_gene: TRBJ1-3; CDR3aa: CASTPEGALGNTIYF; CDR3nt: TGTGCCAGCACCCCAGAGGGGGCGTTGGGAAACACCATATATTTT
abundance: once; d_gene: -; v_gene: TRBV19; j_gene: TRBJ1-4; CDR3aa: CASSIDMGTGKLFF; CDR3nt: TGTGCCAGTAGTATAGATATGGGAACGGGAAAACTGTTTTTT
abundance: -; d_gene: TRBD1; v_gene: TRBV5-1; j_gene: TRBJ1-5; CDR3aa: CASSEGTGGGQPQHF; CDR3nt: TGCGCCAGCAGCGAAGGGACAGGAGGGGGACAGCCCCAGCATTTT
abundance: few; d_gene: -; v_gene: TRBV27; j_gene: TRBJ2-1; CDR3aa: CASSAQGFEQFF; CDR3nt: TGTGCCAGCAGTGCGCAGGGGTTTGAGCAGTTCTTC
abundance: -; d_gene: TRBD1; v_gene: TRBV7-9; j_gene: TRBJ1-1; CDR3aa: CASSFRGTGSGTEAFF; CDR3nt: TGTGCCAGCAGCTTCCGAGGGACAGGTTCGGGCACTGAAGCTTTCTTT
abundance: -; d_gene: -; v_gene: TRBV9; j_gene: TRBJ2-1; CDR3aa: CASSVQGTSYNEQFF; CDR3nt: TGTGCCAGCAGCGTCCAGGGAACTTCCTACAATGAGCAGTTCTTC
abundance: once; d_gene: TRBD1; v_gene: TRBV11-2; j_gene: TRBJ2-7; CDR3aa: CASSLKPGQGPVQYF; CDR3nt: TGTGCCAGCAGCCTTAAACCGGGACAGGGGCCGGTGCAGTACTTC
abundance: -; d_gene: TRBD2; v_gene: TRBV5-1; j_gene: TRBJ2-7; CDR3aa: CASSLTSGSYEQYF; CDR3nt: TGCGCCAGCAGCTTGACTAGCGGGAGTTACGAGCAGTACTTC
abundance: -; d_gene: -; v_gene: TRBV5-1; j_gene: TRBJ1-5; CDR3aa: CASSLEPGNQPQHF; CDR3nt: TGCGCCAGCAGCTTGGAGCCAGGCAATCAGCCCCAGCATTTT
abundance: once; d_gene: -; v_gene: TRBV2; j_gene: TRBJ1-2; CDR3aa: CAIGRDYGYTF; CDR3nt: TGTGCCATCGGACGTGACTATGGCTACACCTTC
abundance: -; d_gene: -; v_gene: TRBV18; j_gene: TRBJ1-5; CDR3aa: CASSPNGGNQPQHF; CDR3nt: TGTGCCAGCTCACCTAACGGAGGGAATCAGCCCCAGCATTTT
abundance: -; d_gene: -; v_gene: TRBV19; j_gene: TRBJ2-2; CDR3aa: CASRVNTGELFF; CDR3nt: TGTGCCAGTAGGGTGAACACCGGGGAGCTGTTTTTT
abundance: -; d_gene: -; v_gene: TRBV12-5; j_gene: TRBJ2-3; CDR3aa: CASGLSPSTDTQYF; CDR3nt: TGTGCTAGTGGTTTGAGCCCTAGCACAGATACGCAGTATTTT
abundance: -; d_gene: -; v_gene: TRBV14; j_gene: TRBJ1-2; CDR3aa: CASSQGGYGYTF; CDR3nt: TGTGCCAGCAGCCAGGGCGGGTATGGCTACACCTTC
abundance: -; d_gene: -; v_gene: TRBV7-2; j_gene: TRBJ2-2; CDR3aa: CASSEIRNGELFF; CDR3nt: TGTGCCAGCAGCGAGATCCGTAACGGGGAGCTGTTTTTT
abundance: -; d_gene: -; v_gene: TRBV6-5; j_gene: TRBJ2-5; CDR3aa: CASRVGGALETQYF; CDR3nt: TGTGCCAGCAGGGTTGGGGGGGCTCTGGAGACCCAGTACTTC
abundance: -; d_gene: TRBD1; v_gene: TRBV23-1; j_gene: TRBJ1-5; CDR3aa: CARDRGGNQPQHF; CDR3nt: TGCGCCAGGGACAGGGGCGGGAATCAGCCCCAGCATTTT
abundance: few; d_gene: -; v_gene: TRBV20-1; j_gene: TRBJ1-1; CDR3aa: CSATVGTEAFF; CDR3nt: TGCAGTGCAACGGTGGGCACTGAAGCTTTCTTT
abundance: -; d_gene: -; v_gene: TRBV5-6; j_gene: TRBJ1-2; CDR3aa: CASSLVPAAYGYTF; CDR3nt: TGTGCCAGCAGCTTGGTTCCGGCAGCCTATGGCTACACCTTC
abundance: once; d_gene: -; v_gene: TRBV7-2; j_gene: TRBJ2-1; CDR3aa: CASSLAEEANEQFF; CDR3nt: TGTGCCAGCAGCTTAGCAGAGGAAGCTAATGAGCAGTTCTTC